Following are 29 T cell receptor beta chains from one sample sequenced in a study of shared clonotypes between healthy human individuals. Repertoires were generated with immunoSEQ multiplex PCR, while TCRdb's copy carries only in-frame clones and drops some. The repertoire holds 2 million to 2.5 million clones, around 93% seen once, with more than 0.35% in the top ten. Sequenced: naive CD4+ T cells from PBMCs. The subset is: CD45RA+ positively selected. The receptors originated from a man between 18 and 35 years old in good health. Some clones in this sample may be carry-over from other donors' samples.

The chain combines TRBV5-4 with TRBJ2-1; D is unclear. The V end was cut by 3 bases, the J end by 9 bases, with 10 bases between. The CDR3 spans 12 residues. Germline lookup yields CDR1 SGHNT and CDR2 YYREEE (reference sequence). The CDR3 spells CASSSEIGEQFF. CDR3 nucleotides: TGTGCCAGCAGCTCGGAGATTGGTGAGCAGTTCTTC.

The chain employs TRBV7-9 and TRBJ1-1; D unresolved. Looked up from germline, CDR1 is SEHNR and CDR2 is FQNEAQ (reference sequence). The CDR3 consists of 10 residues. V was cut by 4 bases and J by 7 bases, with 4 bases left in between. This CDR3 reads CASSSFEAFF. Here the CDR3 DNA reads TGTGCCAGCAGCTCCTTTGAAGCTTTCTTT.

The genes are TRBV28 and TRBJ2-7; TRBD1 matches at 12 bases. CDR3 size: 17 residues. Germline CDR1 and CDR2: MDHEN and SYDVKM. J gave up 5 bases and V 6 bases, and 14 bases lay outside the gene matches. The chain's CDR3 is CASSPPTGTGGWNEQYF. The CDR3, as DNA: TGTGCCAGCAGCCCTCCCACCGGGACAGGGGGCTGGAACGAGCAGTACTTC.

The CDR3 here is CASSVGQGEGYTDTQYF. The CDR3 DNA sequence: TGTGCCAGCAGCGTAGGACAGGGTGAGGGGTACACAGATACGCAGTATTTT. The chain combines TRBV9 with TRBJ2-3, with 7 positions matching TRBD1. This CDR3 contains 17 residues. Per the germline V gene, CDR1 is SGDLS and CDR2 is YYNGEE. The junction had 9 bases not matched to a gene; V was cut back by 0 bases and J by 2 bases.

The chain joins TRBV2 to TRBJ1-5; D gene uncertain. The germline V gene encodes CDR1 SNHLY and CDR2 FYNNEI. The CDR3 loop spans 13 amino acids. With 7 bases removed from V and 4 bases from J, the gap between germline ends came to 11 bases. The CDR3 reads CASTRDANQPQHF. As DNA, the CDR3 is TGTGCCAGCACCCGGGATGCAAATCAGCCCCAGCATTTT.

The V and J genes are TRBV6-6 and TRBJ2-1, with D possibly matching TRBD2 (5 bases). The CDR3 length is 16 residues. Germline V gene sequence: CDR1 MNHNY, CDR2 SVGAGI (reference sequence). With 0 bases removed from V and 0 bases from J, the gap between germline ends came to 9 bases. Here the CDR3 reads CASSYSRESSYNEQFF. The CDR3 nucleotides are TGTGCCAGCAGTTACTCGAGGGAGAGCTCCTACAATGAGCAGTTCTTC.

V gene TRBV5-1 combines with J gene TRBJ1-2; D might be TRBD1 (5 bases). This CDR3 is 15 amino acids long. The V gene lost 5 bases and the J gene lost 2 bases, with 16 bases spanning the gap. Germline-derived CDR1 and CDR2 are SGHRS and YFSETQ. CDR3 protein: CASSSRGTENYGYTF. CDR3 in DNA: TGCGCCAGCAGTTCTCGGGGGACGGAGAACTATGGCTACACCTTC.

The chain is built from TRBV10-3 and TRBJ2-2; 9 nucleotides match TRBD2. The CDR3 consists of 15 residues. Germline V gene sequence: CDR1 ENHRY, CDR2 SYGVKD. Trimming took 5 bases from V and 4 from J; bases not matched to a gene: 5. Here the CDR3 reads CAISNSGSSTGELFF. The CDR3 DNA follows: TGTGCCATCAGTAATAGCGGGAGTAGCACCGGGGAGCTGTTTTTT.

The chain links TRBV4-2 to TRBJ1-1; D remains ambiguous. From germline, CDR1 is LGHNA and CDR2 YNFKEQ. Deletions cut 0 bases from V and 1 base from J, with 9 bases between. CDR3 length: 15 residues. CDR3 loop: CASSQDDAKNTEAFF. The CDR3 nucleotides are TGTGCCAGCAGCCAAGATGATGCCAAGAACACTGAAGCTTTCTTT.

The chain uses TRBV5-6 and TRBJ2-4; tentatively, D is TRBD1 (5 bases). The CDR3 is made up of 14 amino acids. Trimming shortened V by 9 bases and J by 3 bases, and 16 bases separated the two germline ends. Per germline, CDR1 SGHDT and CDR2 YYEEEE. In DNA, the CDR3 is TGTGCCACCACAAAGGGGCTGGACAAAAACATTCAGTACTTC. Translating gives CATTKGLDKNIQYF.

The rearrangement uses TRBV4-2 and TRBJ2-5, with TRBD1 matching 12 bases. Germline V lookup: CDR1 LGHNA, CDR2 YNFKEQ. The CDR3 loop spans 18 amino acids. The J segment lost 5 bases and the V segment lost 0 bases, leaving 10 bases of the junction unmatched. CDR3 DNA sequence: TGTGCCAGCAGCCAAGACACCGGGACAGGGGGCCGCGGGGAGACCCAGTACTTC. Its translation: CASSQDTGTGGRGETQYF.

The chain joins TRBV11-2 to TRBJ2-1; D uncertain. Germline assignment: CDR1 SGHAT and CDR2 FQNNGV. The CDR3 runs to 14 residues. V lost 5 bases and J 0 bases, leaving 8 bases between the germline ends. The CDR3 spells CASSRSSSYNEQFF. Here the CDR3 DNA reads TGTGCCAGCAGCCGAAGTAGCTCCTACAATGAGCAGTTCTTC.

J is TRBJ2-3 and V is TRBV7-2, with 7 bases matching TRBD1. CDR3 length: 16 residues. Germline loops: CDR1 SGHTA, CDR2 FQGNSA. V lost 5 bases and J lost 1; bases outside the gene matches: 9. This chain's CDR3 is CASSRRQGVRTDTQYF. CDR3 DNA sequence: TGTGCCAGCAGCCGTCGACAGGGTGTACGCACAGATACGCAGTATTTT.

The J gene is TRBJ2-5, the V gene TRBV9; D possibly uses TRBD1 or TRBD2 (5 bases each). The CDR3 is made up of 18 amino acids. Trimming removed 4 bases at V and 5 bases at J, with 27 bases between. Germline V gene lookup returns CDR1 SGDLS and CDR2 YYNGEE. The CDR3: CASSPRIGDRLLPETQYF. The DNA for the CDR3 is TGTGCCAGCAGCCCCAGGATAGGGGACCGACTACTACCTGAGACCCAGTACTTC.

The V and J genes are TRBV28 and TRBJ2-2; 8 positions match TRBD1. The CDR3 totals 17 residues. V lost 0 bases to trimming and J lost 2 bases; unmatched junction nucleotides: 5. CDR1 is MDHEN, CDR2 SYDVKM, per germline. The CDR3 DNA follows: TGTGCCAGCAGTTTATGGTGGGACAGGCTTAACACCGGGGAGCTGTTTTTT. Translated, it gives CASSLWWDRLNTGELFF.

The chain carries TRBV18 and TRBJ1-1, with TRBD1 matching over 8 bases. The CDR3 spans 15 residues. CDR1 is KGHSH and CDR2 is LQKENI in the germline V gene. Germline trimming cut 3 bases from V and 6 bases from J; bases unmatched to any gene: 9. CDR3 sequence (DNA): TGTGCCAGCTCACCCAGGGGGCCAGCGATTGCTGAAGCTTTCTTT. It encodes CASSPRGPAIAEAFF.

This clone was seen once. The chain couples TRBV27 to TRBJ1-1; D not certain. This CDR3 has 14 residues. The V gene lost 0 bases and the J gene lost 1 base, with 6 bases spanning the gap. Germline assignment: CDR1 MNHEY and CDR2 SMNVEV (reference sequence). CDR3 DNA: TGTGCCAGCAGTTTATCGCCCCCGAACACTGAAGCTTTCTTT. Encoded protein: CASSLSPPNTEAFF.

The J gene is TRBJ2-7, the V gene TRBV28; D remains unclear. Trimming removed 6 bases from V and 3 bases from J, with 15 bases in between. The length of the CDR3 is 14 residues. The germline CDR1 and CDR2 sequences are MDHEN and SYDVKM. CDR3 sequence: CASSPLGSGYEQYF. In DNA, the CDR3 is TGTGCCAGCAGCCCGTTGGGTTCGGGCTACGAGCAGTACTTC.

The genes are TRBV4-2 and TRBJ2-3, with D possibly being TRBD2 (6 bases). V shed 2 bases and J shed 6 bases, with 15 bases lying between them. The CDR3 extends over 15 amino acids. The germline gives CDR1 LGHNA, CDR2 YNFKEQ. The CDR3 is CASSQKRGLRDTQYF. The CDR3 DNA follows: TGTGCCAGCAGCCAAAAACGGGGGTTACGGGATACGCAGTATTTT.

This clone was observed a handful of times. The rearrangement uses TRBV30 and TRBJ2-7, with D hard to call. The CDR3 sequence is 13 residues long. The germline V and J ends were trimmed by 7 bases and 0 bases, with 13 bases remaining between them. Germline CDR1 reads GTSNPN; CDR2 reads SVGIG (reference sequence). The CDR3 DNA reads TGTGCCTCGAACCGGGCTAGCTCCTACGAGCAGTACTTC. Translation gives CASNRASSYEQYF.

The rearrangement joins TRBV18 to TRBJ1-1; D remains unclear. This CDR3 region has 16 residues. Between the trimmed V and J ends, which lost 0 bases and 1 base, there was a span of 12 bases. CDR1 and CDR2 from the germline V gene are KGHSH and LQKENI. CDR3 loop: CASSPPPGRENTEAFF. The DNA for the CDR3 is TGTGCCAGCTCACCACCTCCCGGGCGGGAGAACACTGAAGCTTTCTTT.

The CDR3 region has the DNA TGTGCCAGCAGCTTGACCTCCTTGAACACTGAAGCTTTCTTT. It yields the protein CASSLTSLNTEAFF. The chain couples TRBV5-4 to TRBJ1-1; D unresolved. Germline V gives CDR1 SGHNT, CDR2 YYREEE (reference sequence). This CDR3 region has 14 residues. The V end was cut by 1 base, the J end by 0 bases, with 7 bases between.

This chain uses TRBV19 with TRBJ2-1, with 11 positions matching TRBD2. The germline V gene encodes CDR1 LNHDA and CDR2 SQIVND (reference sequence). The CDR3 is made up of 15 amino acids. The ends lost 8 bases at V and 8 bases at J; junction bases unmatched: 11. The CDR3 protein is CASESVAGGRYEQFF. The DNA for the CDR3 is TGTGCCAGTGAAAGCGTAGCGGGAGGGCGATATGAGCAGTTCTTC.

V gene TRBV7-2 combines with J gene TRBJ2-3; 7 bases fit TRBD2. CDR3 length: 14 amino acids. V lost 4 bases and J lost 8; bases outside the gene matches: 9. Germline CDR1 reads SGHTA; CDR2 reads FQGNSA. The CDR3: CASSSNWGRGTQYF. The CDR3 nucleotides are TGTGCCAGCAGCTCAAACTGGGGGAGGGGTACGCAGTATTTT.

The chain is built from TRBV5-4 and TRBJ1-4; TRBD1 is a possible D gene (6 bases). V was cut by 0 bases and J by 2 bases, with 11 bases left in between. CDR3 length: 16 amino acids. CDR1 SGHNT and CDR2 YYREEE come from the germline V gene (reference sequence). CDR3 nucleotides: TGTGCCAGCAGCTTGGCCGGGGGGGCCACTAATGAAAAACTGTTTTTT. Translating it yields CASSLAGGATNEKLFF.

The chain recombines TRBV11-2 with TRBJ2-3; 11 nucleotides match TRBD2. The germline gives CDR1 SGHAT, CDR2 FQNNGV. The junction had 2 bases not matched to a gene; V was cut back by 3 bases and J by 0 bases. The CDR3 consists of 16 residues. CDR3 loop: CASSFTSGGSTDTQYF. The CDR3 nucleotides are TGTGCCAGCAGCTTTACTAGCGGGGGAAGCACAGATACGCAGTATTTT.

This clone was counted only a few times. This chain uses TRBV6-5 with TRBJ1-2; D gene uncertain. V lost 0 bases, J lost 4 bases, and 9 bases lay in between. This CDR3 has 14 residues. Per the germline V gene, CDR1 is MNHEY and CDR2 is SVGAGI. The CDR3 DNA is TGTGCCAGCAGTTACTCGGACGGAGCCTATGGCTACACCTTC. It translates to CASSYSDGAYGYTF.

The rearrangement joins TRBV19 to TRBJ2-7; D is unclear. CDR1 and CDR2 (germline): LNHDA, SQIVND (reference sequence). This CDR3 spans 13 amino acids. The ends were cut back, 3 bases at V and 0 bases at J, with 6 bases in the middle. The CDR3 DNA reads as TGTGCCAGTAGTATCGTCCACTCCTACGAGCAGTACTTC. Its protein product is CASSIVHSYEQYF.

The gene calls are TRBV20-1 and TRBJ2-7; D is unresolved. The V end was cut by 2 bases, the J end by 6 bases, with 8 bases between. CDR3 length equals 11 residues. Germline lookup yields CDR1 DFQATT and CDR2 SNEGSKA (reference sequence). This CDR3 reads CSARKGSEQYF. CDR3 coding DNA: TGCAGTGCTAGAAAGGGTAGCGAGCAGTACTTC.